This TCR beta chain derives from a study of glioma-infiltrating T cells. This clonotype was seen more than once but under ten times. TCR alpha and beta CDR3 regions were amplified from RNA using iRepertoire nested multiplex PCR. From the multiplex PCR reads, TCRdb called clonotypes with MiXCR, one entry per CDR3 protein. The sample gives approximately 400,000 distinct CDR3 sequences, approximately 42% of which show up once; 12% is in the top ten. This CDR3 is built from 16 residues. Germline V gives CDR1 LGHNA, CDR2 YNFKEQ. After removal of 4 bases from V and 7 bases from J, the junction contained 11 bases not matched to a gene.

Sequenced material: glioma tissue, nonneoplastic brain tissue, or PBMCs (not recorded which). The clonotype originates from a human donor with low-grade glioma or glioblastoma, undergoing nonglioma brain surgery, or in good health (not recorded which). The gene calls are TRBV4-2 and TRBJ2-1; 9 positions match TRBD2. Here the CDR3 reads CASSPISGSEGNEQFF. The CDR3 DNA reads as TGTGCCAGCAGCCCAATTAGCGGGAGTGAAGGGAATGAGCAGTTCTTC.